What follows are 15 T cell receptor beta chains derived from one specimen sequenced in a study of cytomegalovirus exposure and HLA in healthy donors. 13 Jbeta primers and 60 Vbeta primers were used for the PCR. Produced via immunoSEQ multiplex PCR; TCRdb's table is partial and in-frame only. The sample yields more than 85,000 clones, under 85% seen once. The source material was PBMCs. These receptors were obtained from a man aged 25-40 years in good health and CMV-seronegative.

The gene calls are TRBV18 and TRBJ1-3, with unresolved D. CDR1 and CDR2 from the germline V gene are KGHSH and LQKENI. The V and J ends lost 3 bases and 3 bases respectively, with 21 bases between them. There are 18 residues in the CDR3. In nucleotides, the CDR3 is TGTGCCAGCTCACCCGCGGGCCCCAGTCCCACCCGTGGAAACACCATATATTTT. It encodes CASSPAGPSPTRGNTIYF.

This clone appeared once. The chain recombines TRBV2 with TRBJ2-5; no definite D call. The V gene lost 6 bases and the J gene lost 5 bases, with 10 bases spanning the gap. The CDR3 runs to 12 residues. The V gene's germline CDR1 is SNHLY and CDR2 FYNNEI. The CDR3 reads CASSRLRETQYF. The CDR3 DNA reads as TGTGCCAGCAGCCGACTTAGGGAGACCCAGTACTTC.

This chain joins TRBV4-1 and TRBJ2-1; TRBD2 agrees at 7 bases. CDR1 and CDR2 from the germline V gene are MGHRA and YSYEKL. The V gene end was trimmed by 1 base and the J gene end by 8 bases; junction bases not matched to a gene: 8. This CDR3 has 15 residues. DNA of the CDR3: TGCGCCAGCAGCCAAGTTACGGGAGGTTGGGATGAGCAGTTCTTC. This sequence encodes CASSQVTGGWDEQFF.

The rearrangement joins TRBV7-9 to TRBJ2-1; 10 nucleotides line up with TRBD2. Germline V gene sequence: CDR1 SEHNR, CDR2 FQNEAQ (reference sequence). The CDR3 consists of 15 residues. Trimming cost V 5 bases and J 4 bases; bases outside gene matches: 5. CDR3 sequence (DNA): TGTGCCAGCAGCCGCACTAGCGGGGTTTACAATGAGCAGTTCTTC. Translation gives CASSRTSGVYNEQFF.

The V and J genes are TRBV6-5 and TRBJ2-1, with 12 positions matching TRBD2. The CDR3 is 14 amino acids. Germline V lookup: CDR1 MNHEY, CDR2 SVGAGI. The ends lost 8 bases at V and 2 bases at J; junction bases unmatched: 1. The CDR3 reads CASRTSGAYNEQFF. The CDR3, as DNA: TGTGCCAGCCGGACTAGCGGGGCCTACAATGAGCAGTTCTTC.

The V and J genes are TRBV25-1 and TRBJ1-5; TRBD1 agrees at 8 bases. The ends lost 5 bases at V and 1 base at J; junction bases unmatched: 4. This CDR3 contains 15 residues. The germline gives CDR1 MGHDK, CDR2 SYGVNS. The CDR3 DNA follows: TGTGCCAGCAGTTCCCAGGGGGCAAGCAATCAGCCCCAGCATTTT. It codes for CASSSQGASNQPQHF.

The rearrangement links TRBV11-2 to TRBJ1-5, with 8 bases lining up with TRBD1. This CDR3 has 14 residues. The ends lost 5 bases at V and 5 bases at J; junction bases unmatched: 5. Germline V gene sequence: CDR1 SGHAT, CDR2 FQNNGV. The CDR3 DNA follows: TGTGCCAGCAGCCCAAACAGGGGGGATCAGCCCCAGCATTTT. It codes for CASSPNRGDQPQHF.

The V and J genes are TRBV2 and TRBJ2-7, with 7 nucleotides matching TRBD1. The CDR3 is 14 amino acids. V gave up 8 bases and J gave up 2 bases; unmatched junction bases: 9. In germline, CDR1 is SNHLY, CDR2 FYNNEI. The CDR3 bases are TGTGCCAGCGCTCCCCAGGGACAGACCTACGAGCAGTACTTC. It encodes CASAPQGQTYEQYF.

The gene calls are TRBV7-9 and TRBJ1-1, with 8 nucleotides matching TRBD1. CDR3 size: 17 residues. Germline-derived CDR1 and CDR2 are SEHNR and FQNEAQ (reference sequence). V was pared by 6 bases and J by 1 base, with 13 bases of the junction left unmatched. CDR3 coding DNA: TGTGCCAGCAGGAACGAAGGACAGGGCTTTTGGAACACTGAAGCTTTCTTT. This translates into CASRNEGQGFWNTEAFF.

The V and J genes are TRBV30 and TRBJ1-4; 7 bases agree with TRBD1. The CDR3 covers 13 residues. The germline CDR1 and CDR2 sequences are GTSNPN and SVGIG (reference sequence). V dropped 5 bases and J dropped 4; count of bases not matched to a gene: 4. Here the CDR3 reads CAWCGTDNEKLFF. The DNA of the CDR3 is TGTGCCTGGTGCGGGACAGATAATGAAAAACTGTTTTTT.

DNA for the CDR3: TGTGCCAGCTCCCCGGGGGGCCTCAGCTCTGGGGCCAACGTCCTGACTTTC. Translating it yields CASSPGGLSSGANVLTF. The chain recombines TRBV18 with TRBJ2-6, with D possibly matching TRBD2 (7 bases). In germline, CDR1 is KGHSH, CDR2 LQKENI. This CDR3 is 17 amino acids long. Trimming took off 6 bases at V and 0 bases at J, with 15 bases between the two ends.

The chain links TRBV30 to TRBJ1-2; D is uncertain. This CDR3 spans 12 amino acids. Germline CDR1 is GTSNPN and CDR2 is SVGIG (reference sequence). V dropped 1 base and J dropped 4 bases, with 7 bases sitting between them. CDR3 sequence (DNA): TGTGCCTGGAGTGATGGGCTCTATGGCTACACCTTC. Its translation is CAWSDGLYGYTF.

This clone was counted a single time. This chain links TRBV5-1 with TRBJ2-2; D might be TRBD1 (6 bases). Germline assignment: CDR1 SGHRS and CDR2 YFSETQ. Deletions cut 0 bases from V and 3 bases from J, with 9 bases between. The CDR3 has 15 residues. The CDR3 nucleotides are TGCGCCAGCAGCTTGGCAGGGGCTGACACCGGGGAGCTGTTTTTT. Protein sequence: CASSLAGADTGELFF.

In this sample, this clone turned up a few times. The rearrangement links TRBV7-9 to TRBJ2-7, with a possible D match to TRBD2 (5 bases). V was clipped by 5 bases and J by 2 bases, with 13 bases between them. The CDR3 totals 14 residues. Looked up from germline, CDR1 is SEHNR and CDR2 is FQNEAQ (reference sequence). The CDR3 region has the DNA TGTGCCAGCAGCCCAAGACTATCTGCCTACGAGCAGTACTTC. This codes for CASSPRLSAYEQYF.

This clone was seen once. V usage is TRBV2 and J usage is TRBJ2-3, with 12 bases lining up with TRBD2. Losses at the gene ends were 8 bases for V and 3 bases for J; bases not matched to a gene: 6. Looked up from germline, CDR1 is SNHLY and CDR2 is FYNNEI. The CDR3 covers 15 residues. This chain's CDR3 is CASARLAGETDTQYF. The CDR3 DNA reads as TGTGCCAGCGCGAGACTAGCGGGAGAGACAGATACGCAGTATTTT. Using reference TRBV2 and TRBJ2-3 for the parts outside the CDR3, the full variable domain is EPEVTQTPSHQVTQMGQEVILRCVPISNHLYFYWYRQILGQKVEFLVSFYNNEISEKSEIFDDQFSVERPDGSNFTLKIRSTKLEDSAMYFCASARLAGETDTQYFGPGTRLTVL.